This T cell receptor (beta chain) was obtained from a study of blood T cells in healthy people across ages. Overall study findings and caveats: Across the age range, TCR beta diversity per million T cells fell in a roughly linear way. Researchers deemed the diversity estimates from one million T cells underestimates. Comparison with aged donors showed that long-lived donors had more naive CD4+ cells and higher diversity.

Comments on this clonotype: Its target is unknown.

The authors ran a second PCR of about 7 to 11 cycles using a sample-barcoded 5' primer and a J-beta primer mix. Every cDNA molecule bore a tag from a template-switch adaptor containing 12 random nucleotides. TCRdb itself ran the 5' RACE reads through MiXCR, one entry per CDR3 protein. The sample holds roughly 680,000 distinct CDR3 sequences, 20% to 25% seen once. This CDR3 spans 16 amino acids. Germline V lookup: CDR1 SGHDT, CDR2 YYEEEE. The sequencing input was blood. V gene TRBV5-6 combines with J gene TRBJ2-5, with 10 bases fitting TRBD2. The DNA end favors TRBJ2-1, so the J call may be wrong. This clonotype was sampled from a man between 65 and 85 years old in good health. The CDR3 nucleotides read TGTGCCAGCAGCTTGGCCTCTAGCGGGGGATACAATGAGCAGTTCTTC. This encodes CASSLASSGGYNEQFF.